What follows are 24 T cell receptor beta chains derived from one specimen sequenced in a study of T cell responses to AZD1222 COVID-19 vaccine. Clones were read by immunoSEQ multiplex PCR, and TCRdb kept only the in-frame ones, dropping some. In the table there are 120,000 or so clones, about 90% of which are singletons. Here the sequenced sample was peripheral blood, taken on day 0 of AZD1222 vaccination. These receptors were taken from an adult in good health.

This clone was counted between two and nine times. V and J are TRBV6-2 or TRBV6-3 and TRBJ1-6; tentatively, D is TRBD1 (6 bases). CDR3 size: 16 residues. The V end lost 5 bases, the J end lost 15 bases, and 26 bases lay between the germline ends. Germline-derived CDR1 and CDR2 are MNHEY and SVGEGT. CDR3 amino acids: CASSRGDYRASAGLHF. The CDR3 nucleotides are TGTGCCAGCAGTAGGGGGGACTATCGCGCCTCGGCGGGCCTCCACTTT.

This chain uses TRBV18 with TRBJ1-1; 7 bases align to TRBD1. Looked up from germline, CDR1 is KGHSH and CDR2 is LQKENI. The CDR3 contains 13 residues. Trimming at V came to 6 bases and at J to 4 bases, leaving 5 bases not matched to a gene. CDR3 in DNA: TGTGCCAGCTCGACAGGGAGGGTCACTGAAGCTTTCTTT. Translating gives CASSTGRVTEAFF.

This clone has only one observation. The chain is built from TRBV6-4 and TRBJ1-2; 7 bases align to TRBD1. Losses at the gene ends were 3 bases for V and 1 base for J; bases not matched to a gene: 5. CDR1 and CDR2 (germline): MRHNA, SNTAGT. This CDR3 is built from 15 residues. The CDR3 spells CASSESRGINYGYTF. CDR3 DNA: TGTGCCAGCAGTGAGTCCAGGGGGATTAACTATGGCTACACCTTC.

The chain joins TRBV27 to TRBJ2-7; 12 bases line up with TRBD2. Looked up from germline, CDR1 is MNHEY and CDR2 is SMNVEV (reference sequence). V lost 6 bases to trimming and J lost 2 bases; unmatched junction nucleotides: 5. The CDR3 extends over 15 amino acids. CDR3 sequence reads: CASRIGTSGPYEQYF. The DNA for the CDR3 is TGTGCCAGCAGAATCGGGACTAGCGGGCCCTACGAGCAGTACTTC.

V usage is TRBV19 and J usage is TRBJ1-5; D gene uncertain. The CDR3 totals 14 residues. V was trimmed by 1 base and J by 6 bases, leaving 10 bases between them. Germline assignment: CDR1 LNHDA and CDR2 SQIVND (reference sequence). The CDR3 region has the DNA TGTGCCAGTAGTATAGTTTGGGGTTCTCAGCCCCAGCATTTT. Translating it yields CASSIVWGSQPQHF.

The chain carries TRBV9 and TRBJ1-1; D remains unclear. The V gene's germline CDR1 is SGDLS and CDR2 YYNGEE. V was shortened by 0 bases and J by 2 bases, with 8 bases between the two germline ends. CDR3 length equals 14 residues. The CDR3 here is CASSVGEPNTEAFF. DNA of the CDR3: TGTGCCAGCAGCGTAGGGGAGCCTAACACTGAAGCTTTCTTT.

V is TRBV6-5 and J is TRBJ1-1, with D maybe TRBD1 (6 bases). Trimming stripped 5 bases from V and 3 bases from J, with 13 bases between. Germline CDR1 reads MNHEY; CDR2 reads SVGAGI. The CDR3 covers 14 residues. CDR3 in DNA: TGTGCCAGCAGTATCCGGGACACCTACACTGAAGCTTTCTTT. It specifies CASSIRDTYTEAFF.

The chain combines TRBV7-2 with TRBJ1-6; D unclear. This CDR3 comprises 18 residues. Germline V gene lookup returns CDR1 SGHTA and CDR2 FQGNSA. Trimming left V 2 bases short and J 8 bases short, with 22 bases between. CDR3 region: CASSLKLSASGGYSPLHF. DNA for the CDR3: TGTGCCAGCAGCTTAAAATTATCGGCCAGCGGTGGGTATTCACCCCTCCACTTT. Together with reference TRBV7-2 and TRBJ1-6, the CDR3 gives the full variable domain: GAGVSQSPSNKVTEKGKDVELRCDPISGHTALYWYRQSLGQGLEFLIYFQGNSAPDKSGLPSDRFSAERTGGSVSTLTIQRTQQEDSAVYLCASSLKLSASGGYSPLHFGNGTRLTVT.

Written as DNA, the CDR3 is TGTGCCATCTCCGGAGTTCTGGGGTCTCTTGATACGCAGTATTTT. As protein: CAISGVLGSLDTQYF. The J gene is TRBJ2-3, the V gene TRBV2, with D hard to call. Trimming left V 10 bases short and J 6 bases short, with 23 bases between. Germline V gene data show CDR1 as SNHLY and CDR2 as FYNNEI. This CDR3 is 15 amino acids long. Variable domain in full (rest from reference TRBV2 and TRBJ2-3): EPEVTQTPSHQVTQMGQEVILRCVPISNHLYFYWYRQILGQKVEFLVSFYNNEISEKSEIFDDQFSVERPDGSNFTLKIRSTKLEDSAMYFCAISGVLGSLDTQYFGPGTRLTVL.

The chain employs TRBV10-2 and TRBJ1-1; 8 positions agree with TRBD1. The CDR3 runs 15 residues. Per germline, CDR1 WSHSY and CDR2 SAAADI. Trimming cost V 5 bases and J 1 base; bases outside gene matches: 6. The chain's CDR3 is CASSQTGETNTEAFF. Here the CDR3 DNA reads TGCGCCAGCAGTCAGACAGGGGAGACGAACACTGAAGCTTTCTTT.

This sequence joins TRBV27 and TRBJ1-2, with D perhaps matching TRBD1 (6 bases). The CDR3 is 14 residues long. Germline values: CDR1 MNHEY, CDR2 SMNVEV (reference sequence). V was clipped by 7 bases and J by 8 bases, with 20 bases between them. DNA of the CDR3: TGTGCCAGCACCGACCTCGACGGGGGGCGCGGCTACACCTTC. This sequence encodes CASTDLDGGRGYTF.

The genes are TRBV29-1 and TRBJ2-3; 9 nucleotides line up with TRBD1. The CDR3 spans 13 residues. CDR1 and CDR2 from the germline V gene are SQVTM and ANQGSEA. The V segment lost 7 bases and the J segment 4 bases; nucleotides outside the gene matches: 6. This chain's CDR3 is CSGDRDLSDTQYF. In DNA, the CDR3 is TGCAGCGGGGACAGGGACTTATCAGATACGCAGTATTTT.

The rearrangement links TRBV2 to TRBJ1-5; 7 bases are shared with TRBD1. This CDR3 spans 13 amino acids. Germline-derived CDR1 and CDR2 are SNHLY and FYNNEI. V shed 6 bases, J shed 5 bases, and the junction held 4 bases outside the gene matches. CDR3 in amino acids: CASRTGQHQPQHF. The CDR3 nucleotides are TGTGCCAGCAGGACAGGGCAACATCAGCCCCAGCATTTT.

In DNA, the CDR3 is TGTGCCAGCAGTTTAGGCATCCTTGGCTACACCTTC. Amino acid sequence: CASSLGILGYTF. This sequence joins TRBV28 and TRBJ1-2; D is uncertain. The V end lost 2 bases, the J end lost 7 bases, and 8 bases lay between the germline ends. In germline, CDR1 is MDHEN, CDR2 SYDVKM. The CDR3 is 12 residues long.

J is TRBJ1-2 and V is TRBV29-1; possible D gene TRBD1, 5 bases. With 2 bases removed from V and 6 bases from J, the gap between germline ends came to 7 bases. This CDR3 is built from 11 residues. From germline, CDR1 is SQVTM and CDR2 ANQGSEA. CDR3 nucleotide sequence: TGCAGCGTTGAATTAGGGGATGGCTACACCTTC. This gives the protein CSVELGDGYTF.

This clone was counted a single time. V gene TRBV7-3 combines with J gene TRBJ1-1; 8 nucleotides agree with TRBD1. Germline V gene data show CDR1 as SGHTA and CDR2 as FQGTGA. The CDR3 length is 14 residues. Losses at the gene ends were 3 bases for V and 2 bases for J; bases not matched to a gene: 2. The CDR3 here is CASSFGQGNTEAFF. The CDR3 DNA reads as TGTGCCAGCAGCTTCGGACAGGGAAACACTGAAGCTTTCTTT. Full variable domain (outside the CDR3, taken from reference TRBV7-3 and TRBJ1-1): GAGVSQTPSNKVTEKGKYVELRCDPISGHTALYWYRQSLGQGPEFLIYFQGTGAADDSGLPNDRFFAVRPEGSVSTLKIQRTERGDSAVYLCASSFGQGNTEAFFGQGTRLTVV.

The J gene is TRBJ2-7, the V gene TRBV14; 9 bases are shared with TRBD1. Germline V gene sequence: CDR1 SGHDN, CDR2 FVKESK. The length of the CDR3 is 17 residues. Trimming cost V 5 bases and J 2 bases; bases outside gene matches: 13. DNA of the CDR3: TGTGCCAGCAGCGCCCCCGGGACAGGGACGCGCCCCTACGAGCAGTACTTC. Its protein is CASSAPGTGTRPYEQYF.

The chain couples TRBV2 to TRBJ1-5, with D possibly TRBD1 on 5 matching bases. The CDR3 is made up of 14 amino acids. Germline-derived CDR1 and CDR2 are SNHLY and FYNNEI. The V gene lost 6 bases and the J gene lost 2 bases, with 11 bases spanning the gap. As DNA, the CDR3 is TGTGCCAGCAGGGGAGGCAGGGGCAATCAGCCCCAGCATTTT. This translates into CASRGGRGNQPQHF.

The CDR3: CASSELSGTEAFF. The CDR3 coding sequence is TGTGCCAGCAGTGAACTTTCGGGGACTGAAGCTTTCTTT. The V call is TRBV6-1, the J call TRBJ1-1, with D uncertain. Germline values: CDR1 MNHNS, CDR2 SASEGT. CDR3 size: 13 residues. V dropped 2 bases and J dropped 5 bases, with 9 bases sitting between them.

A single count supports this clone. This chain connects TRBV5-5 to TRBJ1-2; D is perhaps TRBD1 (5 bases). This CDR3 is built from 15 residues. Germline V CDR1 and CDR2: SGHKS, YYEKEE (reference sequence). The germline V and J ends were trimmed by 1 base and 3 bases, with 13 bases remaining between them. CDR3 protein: CASSLSARVDYGYTF. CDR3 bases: TGTGCCAGCAGCTTGTCGGCCAGGGTTGACTATGGCTACACCTTC.

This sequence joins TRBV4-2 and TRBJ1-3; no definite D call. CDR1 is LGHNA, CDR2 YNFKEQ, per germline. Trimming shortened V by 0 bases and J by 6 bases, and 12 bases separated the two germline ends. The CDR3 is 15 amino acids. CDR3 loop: CASSQDQANANTIYF. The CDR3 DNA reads TGTGCCAGCAGCCAAGACCAGGCGAACGCAAACACCATATATTTT.

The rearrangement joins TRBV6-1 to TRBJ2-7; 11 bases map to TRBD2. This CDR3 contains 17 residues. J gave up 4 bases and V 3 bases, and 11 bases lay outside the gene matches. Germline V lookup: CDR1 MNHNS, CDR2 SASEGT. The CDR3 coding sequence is TGTGCCAGCAGTGATCATGTAGCGGGAGGGCCGAGTTACGAGCAGTACTTC. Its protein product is CASSDHVAGGPSYEQYF.

CDR3 nucleotides: TGTGCCAGCAGAACGGCCAACGGAGGTGAAAAACTGTTTTTT. This codes for CASRTANGGEKLFF. The chain links TRBV6-5 to TRBJ1-4; D unclear. Trimming took off 6 bases at V and 7 bases at J, with 15 bases between the two ends. The CDR3 covers 14 residues. Germline V lookup: CDR1 MNHEY, CDR2 SVGAGI.

The CDR3 spells CASSLARGIYNEQFF. The CDR3 bases are TGTGCCAGCAGCTTGGCCAGGGGTATCTACAATGAGCAGTTCTTC. The V and J genes are TRBV7-2 and TRBJ2-1, with D maybe TRBD1 (6 bases). Trimming took 3 bases from V and 3 from J, leaving 12 bases between them. This CDR3 comprises 15 residues. Germline-derived CDR1 and CDR2 are SGHTA and FQGNSA.